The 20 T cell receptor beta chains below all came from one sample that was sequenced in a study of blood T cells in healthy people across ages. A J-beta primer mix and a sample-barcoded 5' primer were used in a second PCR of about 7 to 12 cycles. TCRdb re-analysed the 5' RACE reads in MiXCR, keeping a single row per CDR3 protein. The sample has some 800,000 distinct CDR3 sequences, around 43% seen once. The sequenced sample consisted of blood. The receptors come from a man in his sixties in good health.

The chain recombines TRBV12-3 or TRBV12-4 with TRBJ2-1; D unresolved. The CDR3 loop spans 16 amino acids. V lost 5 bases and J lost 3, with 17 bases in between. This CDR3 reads CASSKGRALIYNEQFF. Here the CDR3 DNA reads TGTGCCAGCAGTAAGGGCCGGGCACTGATCTACAATGAGCAGTTCTTC.

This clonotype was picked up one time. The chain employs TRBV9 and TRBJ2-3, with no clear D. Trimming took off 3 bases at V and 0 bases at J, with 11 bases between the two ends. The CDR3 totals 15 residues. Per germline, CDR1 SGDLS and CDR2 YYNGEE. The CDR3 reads CASSASLSSTDTQYF. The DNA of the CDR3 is TGTGCCAGCAGCGCCTCACTATCAAGCACAGATACGCAGTATTTT.

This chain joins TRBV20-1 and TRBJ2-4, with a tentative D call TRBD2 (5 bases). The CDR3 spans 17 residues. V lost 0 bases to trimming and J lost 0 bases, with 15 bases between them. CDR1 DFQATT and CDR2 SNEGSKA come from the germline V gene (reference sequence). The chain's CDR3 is CSARDLEGGLAKNIQYF. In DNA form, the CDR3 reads TGCAGTGCTAGAGATTTAGAAGGCGGGCTAGCCAAAAACATTCAGTACTTC.

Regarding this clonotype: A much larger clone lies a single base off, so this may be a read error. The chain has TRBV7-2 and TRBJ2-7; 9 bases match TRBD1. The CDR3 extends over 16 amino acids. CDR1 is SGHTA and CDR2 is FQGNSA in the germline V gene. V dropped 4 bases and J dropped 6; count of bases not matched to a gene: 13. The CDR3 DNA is TGTGCCAGCAGCTCTAGGGCGGGACAGGGAGATTGCGAGCAGTACTTC. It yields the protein CASSSRAGQGDCEQYF.

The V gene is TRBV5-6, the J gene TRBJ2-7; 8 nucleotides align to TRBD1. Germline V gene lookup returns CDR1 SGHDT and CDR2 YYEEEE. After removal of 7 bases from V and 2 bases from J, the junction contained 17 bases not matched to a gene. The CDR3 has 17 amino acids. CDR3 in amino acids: CASGIRPGTGFAYEQYF. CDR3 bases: TGTGCCAGCGGAATTCGACCCGGGACAGGTTTCGCCTACGAGCAGTACTTC. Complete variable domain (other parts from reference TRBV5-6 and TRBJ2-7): DAGVTQSPTHLIKTRGQQVTLRCSPKSGHDTVSWYQQALGQGPQFIFQYYEEEERQRGNFPDRFSGHQFPNYSSELNVNALLLGDSALYLCASGIRPGTGFAYEQYFGPGTRLTVT.

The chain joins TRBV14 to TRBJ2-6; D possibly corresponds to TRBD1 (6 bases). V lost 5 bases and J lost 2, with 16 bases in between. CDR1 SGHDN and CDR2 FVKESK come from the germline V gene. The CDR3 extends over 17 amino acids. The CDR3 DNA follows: TGTGCCAGCAGCTCCTGGGGGCGTGGGACTGGGGCCAACGTCCTGACTTTC. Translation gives CASSSWGRGTGANVLTF.

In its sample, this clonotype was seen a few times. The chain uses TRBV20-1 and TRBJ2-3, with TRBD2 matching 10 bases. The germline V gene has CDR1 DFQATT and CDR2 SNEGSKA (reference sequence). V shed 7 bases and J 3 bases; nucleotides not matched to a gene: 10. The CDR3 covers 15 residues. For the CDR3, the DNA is TGCAGTGTTTCCAGCGGGGGGGCCAGAACAGATACGCAGTATTTT. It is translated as CSVSSGGARTDTQYF.

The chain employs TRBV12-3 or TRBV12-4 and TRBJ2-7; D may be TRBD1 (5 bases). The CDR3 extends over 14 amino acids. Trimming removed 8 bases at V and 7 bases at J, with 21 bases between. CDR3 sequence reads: CASSPRGSDNEQYF. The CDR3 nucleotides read TGTGCCAGCTCCCCAAGGGGTTCGGACAATGAGCAGTACTTC.

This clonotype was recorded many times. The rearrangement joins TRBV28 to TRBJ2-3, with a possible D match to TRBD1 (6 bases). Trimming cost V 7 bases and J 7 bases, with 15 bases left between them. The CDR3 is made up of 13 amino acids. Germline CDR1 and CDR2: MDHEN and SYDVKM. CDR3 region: CASTNPGTYTQYF. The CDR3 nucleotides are TGTGCCAGCACGAACCCGGGGACATATACGCAGTATTTT.

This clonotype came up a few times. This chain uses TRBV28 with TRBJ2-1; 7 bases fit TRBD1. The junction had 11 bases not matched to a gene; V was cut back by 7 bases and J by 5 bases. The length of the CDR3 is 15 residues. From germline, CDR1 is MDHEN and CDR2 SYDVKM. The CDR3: CASTPNPQGDNEQFF. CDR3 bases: TGTGCCAGCACCCCCAACCCCCAGGGGGACAATGAGCAGTTCTTC.

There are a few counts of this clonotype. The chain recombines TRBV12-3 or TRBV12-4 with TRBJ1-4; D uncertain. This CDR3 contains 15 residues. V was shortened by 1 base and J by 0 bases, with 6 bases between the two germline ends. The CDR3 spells CASSLGEATNEKLFF. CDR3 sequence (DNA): TGTGCCAGCAGTTTAGGGGAGGCAACTAATGAAAAACTGTTTTTT.

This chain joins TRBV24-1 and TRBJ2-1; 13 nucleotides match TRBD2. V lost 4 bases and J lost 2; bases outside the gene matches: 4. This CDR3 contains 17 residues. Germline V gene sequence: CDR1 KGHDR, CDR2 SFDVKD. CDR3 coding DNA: TGTGCCACCAGTGACACCGGGACTAGCGGGGCCTACAATGAGCAGTTCTTC. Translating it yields CATSDTGTSGAYNEQFF.

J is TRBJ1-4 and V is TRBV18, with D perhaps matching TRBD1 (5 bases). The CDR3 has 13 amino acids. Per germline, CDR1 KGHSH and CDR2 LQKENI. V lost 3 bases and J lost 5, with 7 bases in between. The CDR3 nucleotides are TGTGCCAGCTCACCCCGACAGAATGAAAAACTGTTTTTT. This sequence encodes CASSPRQNEKLFF.

The CDR3 DNA reads TGTGCCAGCAGTTTTCCCCTAAGCACAGATACGCAGTATTTT. It encodes CASSFPLSTDTQYF. The V and J genes are TRBV12-3 or TRBV12-4 and TRBJ2-3; D unclear. V was clipped by 3 bases and J by 0 bases, with 7 bases between them. The length of the CDR3 is 14 residues.

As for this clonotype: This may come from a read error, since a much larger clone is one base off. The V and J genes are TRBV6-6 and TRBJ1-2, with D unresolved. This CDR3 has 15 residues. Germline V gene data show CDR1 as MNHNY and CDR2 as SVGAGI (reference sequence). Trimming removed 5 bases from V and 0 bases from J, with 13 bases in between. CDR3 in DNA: TGTGCCAGCAGTCCTATAGCCCCAGCTAACTATGGCTACACCTTC. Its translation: CASSPIAPANYGYTF.

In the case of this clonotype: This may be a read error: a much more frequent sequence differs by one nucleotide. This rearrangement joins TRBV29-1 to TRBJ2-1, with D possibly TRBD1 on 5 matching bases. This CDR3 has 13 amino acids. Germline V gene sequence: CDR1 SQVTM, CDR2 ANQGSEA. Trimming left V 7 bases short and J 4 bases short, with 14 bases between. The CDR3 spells CSAADSVYNEQFF. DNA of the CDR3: TGCAGCGCCGCTGACAGTGTGTACAATGAGCAGTTCTTC.

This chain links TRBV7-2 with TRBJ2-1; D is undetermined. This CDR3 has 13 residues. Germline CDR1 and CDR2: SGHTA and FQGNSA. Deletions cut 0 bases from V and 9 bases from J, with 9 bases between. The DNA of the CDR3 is TGTGCCAGCAGCTTAGCGCTATCTGGTGAGCAGTTCTTC. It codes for CASSLALSGEQFF.

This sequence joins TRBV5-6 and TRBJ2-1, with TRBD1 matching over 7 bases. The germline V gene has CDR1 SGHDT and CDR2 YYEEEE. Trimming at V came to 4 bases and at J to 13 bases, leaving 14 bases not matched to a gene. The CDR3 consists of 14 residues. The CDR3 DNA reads TGTGCCAGCAGCCCCAGGCCAGGGGGAGAGACCCAGTTCTTC. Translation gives CASSPRPGGETQFF.

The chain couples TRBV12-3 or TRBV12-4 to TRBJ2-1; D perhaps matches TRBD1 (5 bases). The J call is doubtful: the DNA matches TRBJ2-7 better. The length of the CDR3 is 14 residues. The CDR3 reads CASRPASGFSEQYF. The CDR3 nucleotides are TGTGCCAGCAGACCTGCGTCAGGGTTCTCCGAGCAGTACTTC.

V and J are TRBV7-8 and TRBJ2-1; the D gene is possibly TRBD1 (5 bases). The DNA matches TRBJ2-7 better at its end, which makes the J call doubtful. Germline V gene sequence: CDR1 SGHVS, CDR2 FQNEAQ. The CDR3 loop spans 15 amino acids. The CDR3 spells CASSLSPGNSYEQYF. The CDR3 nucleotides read TGTGCCAGCAGCTTATCCCCAGGGAACTCCTACGAGCAGTACTTC.